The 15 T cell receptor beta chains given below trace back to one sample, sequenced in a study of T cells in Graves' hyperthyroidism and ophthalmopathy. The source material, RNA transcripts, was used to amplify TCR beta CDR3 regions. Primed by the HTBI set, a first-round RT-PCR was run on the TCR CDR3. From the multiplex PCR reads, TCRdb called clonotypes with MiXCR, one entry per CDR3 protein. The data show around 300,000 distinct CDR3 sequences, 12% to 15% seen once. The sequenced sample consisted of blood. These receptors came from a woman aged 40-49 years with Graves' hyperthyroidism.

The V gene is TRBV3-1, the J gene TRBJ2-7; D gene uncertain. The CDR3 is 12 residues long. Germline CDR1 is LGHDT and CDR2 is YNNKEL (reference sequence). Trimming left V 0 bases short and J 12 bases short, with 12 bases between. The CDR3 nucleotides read TGTGCCAGCAGCCAAGAACCGGGTTGGTTGTACTTC. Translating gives CASSQEPGWLYF.

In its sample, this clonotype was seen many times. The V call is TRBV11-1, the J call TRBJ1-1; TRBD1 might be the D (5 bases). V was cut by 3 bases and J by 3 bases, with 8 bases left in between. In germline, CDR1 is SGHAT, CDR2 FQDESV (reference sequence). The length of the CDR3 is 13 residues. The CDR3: CASSFLGDTEAFF. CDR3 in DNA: TGTGCCAGCAGCTTCCTGGGGGACACTGAAGCTTTCTTT.

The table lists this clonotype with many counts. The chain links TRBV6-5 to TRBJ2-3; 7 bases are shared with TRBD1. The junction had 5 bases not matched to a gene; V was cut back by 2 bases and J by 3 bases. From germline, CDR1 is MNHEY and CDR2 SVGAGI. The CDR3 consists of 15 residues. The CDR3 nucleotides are TGTGCCAGCAGTTACGGGACAGCCAGAACAGATACGCAGTATTTT. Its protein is CASSYGTARTDTQYF.

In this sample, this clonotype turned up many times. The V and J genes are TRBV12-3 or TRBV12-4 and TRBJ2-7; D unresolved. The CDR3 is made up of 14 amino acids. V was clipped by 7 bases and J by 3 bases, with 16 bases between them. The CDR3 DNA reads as TGTGCCAGCACCTCCATAAGGGTGAGCTACGAGCAGTACTTC. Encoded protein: CASTSIRVSYEQYF.

CDR3 protein: CASSFLPGSVETQYF. The CDR3 coding sequence is TGTGCCAGCAGCTTTTTACCGGGAAGCGTGGAGACCCAGTACTTC. This chain joins TRBV7-9 and TRBJ2-5, with D perhaps TRBD2 (5 bases). Trimming left V 3 bases short and J 5 bases short, with 16 bases between. Germline V gene data show CDR1 as SEHNR and CDR2 as FQNEAQ (reference sequence). The CDR3 sequence is 15 residues long.

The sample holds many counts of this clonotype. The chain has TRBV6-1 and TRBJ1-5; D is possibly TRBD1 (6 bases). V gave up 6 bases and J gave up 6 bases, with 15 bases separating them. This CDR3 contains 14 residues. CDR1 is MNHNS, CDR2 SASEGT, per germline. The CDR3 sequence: CASSRRQAVQPQHF. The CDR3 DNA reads TGTGCCAGCAGCCGAAGACAGGCGGTTCAGCCCCAGCATTTT.

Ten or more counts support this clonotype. CDR3 in amino acids: CASSGQDSQPQHF. CDR3 DNA sequence: TGTGCCAGTAGCGGACAGGATAGTCAGCCCCAGCATTTT. The chain uses TRBV6-1 and TRBJ1-5; 7 bases are a match to TRBD1. The CDR3 length is 13 residues. The V gene end was trimmed by 9 bases and the J gene end by 6 bases; junction bases not matched to a gene: 8. CDR1 and CDR2 (germline): MNHNS, SASEGT.

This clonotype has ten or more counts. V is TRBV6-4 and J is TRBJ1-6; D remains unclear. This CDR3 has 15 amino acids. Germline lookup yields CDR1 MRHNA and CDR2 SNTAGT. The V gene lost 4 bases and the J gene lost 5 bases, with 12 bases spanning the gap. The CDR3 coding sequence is TGTGCCAGCAGTGTCGGCCATGAAAATAATTCACCCCTCCACTTT. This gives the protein CASSVGHENNSPLHF.

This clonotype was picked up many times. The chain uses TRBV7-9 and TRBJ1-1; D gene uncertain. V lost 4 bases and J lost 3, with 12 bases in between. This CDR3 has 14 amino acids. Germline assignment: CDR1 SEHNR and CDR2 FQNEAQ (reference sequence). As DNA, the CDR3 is TGTGCCAGCAGCTCCCCAAGGGCAGACACTGAAGCTTTCTTT. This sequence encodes CASSSPRADTEAFF. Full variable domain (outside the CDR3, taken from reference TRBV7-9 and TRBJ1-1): DTGVSQNPRHKITKRGQNVTFRCDPISEHNRLYWYRQTLGQGPEFLTYFQNEAQLEKSRLLSDRFSAERPKGSFSTLEIQRTEQGDSAMYLCASSSPRADTEAFFGQGTRLTVV.

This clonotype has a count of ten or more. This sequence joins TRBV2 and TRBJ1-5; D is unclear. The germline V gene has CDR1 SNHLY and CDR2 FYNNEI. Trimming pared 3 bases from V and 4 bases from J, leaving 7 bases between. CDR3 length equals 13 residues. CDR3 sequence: CASSDWENQPQHF. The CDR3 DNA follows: TGTGCCAGCAGTGATTGGGAAAATCAGCCCCAGCATTTT.

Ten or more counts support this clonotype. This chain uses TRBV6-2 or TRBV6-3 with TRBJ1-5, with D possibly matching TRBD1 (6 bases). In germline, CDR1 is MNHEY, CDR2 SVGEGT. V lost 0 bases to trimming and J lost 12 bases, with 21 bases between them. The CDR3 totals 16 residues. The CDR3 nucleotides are TGTGCCAGCAGTTACTCTTTACAGGGCACAGTACCTCGCCAGCATTTT. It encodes CASSYSLQGTVPRQHF.

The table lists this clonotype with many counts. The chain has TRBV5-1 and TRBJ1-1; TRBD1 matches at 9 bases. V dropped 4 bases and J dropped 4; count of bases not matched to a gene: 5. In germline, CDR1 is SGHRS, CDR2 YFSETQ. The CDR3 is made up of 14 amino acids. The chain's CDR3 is CASSRQGEGTEAFF. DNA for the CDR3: TGCGCCAGCAGCAGACAGGGGGAAGGCACTGAAGCTTTCTTT.

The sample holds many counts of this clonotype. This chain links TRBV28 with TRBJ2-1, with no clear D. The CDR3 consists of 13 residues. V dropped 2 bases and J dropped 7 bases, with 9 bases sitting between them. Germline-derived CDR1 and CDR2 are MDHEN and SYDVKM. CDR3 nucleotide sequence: TGTGCCAGCAGTTTAACCGCCCCGAATGAGCAGTTCTTC. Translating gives CASSLTAPNEQFF.

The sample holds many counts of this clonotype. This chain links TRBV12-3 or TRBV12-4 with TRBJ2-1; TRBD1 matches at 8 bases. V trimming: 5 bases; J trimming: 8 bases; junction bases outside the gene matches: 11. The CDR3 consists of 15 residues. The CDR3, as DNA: TGTGCCAGCAGTCTGACAGGGGTTAGTGTGGATGAGCAGTTCTTC. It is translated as CASSLTGVSVDEQFF.

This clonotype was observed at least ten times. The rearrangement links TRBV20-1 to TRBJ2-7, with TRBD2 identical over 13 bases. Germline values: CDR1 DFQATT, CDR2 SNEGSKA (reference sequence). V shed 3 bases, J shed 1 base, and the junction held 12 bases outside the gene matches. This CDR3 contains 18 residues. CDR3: CSASTSLGTSGNSYEQYF. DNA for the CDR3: TGCAGTGCTAGTACCTCTCTCGGGACTAGCGGGAATTCCTACGAGCAGTACTTC.